Listed below are T cell receptor beta chains from one sample, sequenced in a study of T cell responses to AZD1222 COVID-19 vaccine. Method: immunoSEQ multiplex PCR; TCRdb's copy keeps in-frame clones and lacks some. Of roughly 100,000 clones in the sample, around nine tenths were seen once. Sequencing used peripheral blood, obtained 28 days after the second dose of the MenACWY control vaccine. These receptors were taken from an adult who received the MenACWY meningococcal vaccine as a control. CDR3s include the opening cysteine and the closing phenylalanine or tryptophan. D genes are given only for firm matches. Some rows mark clone size as missing; the rest say once, few, many or name a class of expanded clone.

j_call clone_size d_call v_call cdr3_nt cdr3_aa
TRBJ2-7 . TRBD1 TRBV29-1 TGCAGCGTTGCCAGGGACAGCTACGAGCAGTACTTC CSVARDSYEQYF
TRBJ2-7 . TRBD2 TRBV7-9 TGTGCCAGCAGCCTCGGGACTAGCGGGGGTTACGAGCAGTACTTC CASSLGTSGGYEQYF
TRBJ2-3 . TRBD2 TRBV7-3 TGTGCCAGCAGCTACACGACTAGCGGGGGGAATACGCAGTATTTT CASSYTTSGGNTQYF
TRBJ2-1 . . TRBV27 TGTGCCAGCAGTTTTGGAGGGCCGGGCAGTTCCTACAATGAGCAGTTCTTC CASSFGGPGSSYNEQFF
TRBJ2-5 once . TRBV28 TGTGCCAGCAGCCGACCCTACGACACCCAAGAGACCCAGTACTTC CASSRPYDTQETQYF
TRBJ1-6 . . TRBV6-4 TGTGCCACCCACACTGGGTCCCCCTATAATTCACCCCTCCACTTT CATHTGSPYNSPLHF
TRBJ1-6 . TRBD1 TRBV5-1 TGCGCCAGCAGCTTACAGGGGGATGGGTCCCTCCACTTT CASSLQGDGSLHF
TRBJ1-1 . . TRBV6-2/TRBV6-3 TGTGCCAGCAGTTGGGGGGTAGGGAACACTGAAGCTTTCTTT CASSWGVGNTEAFF
TRBJ2-3 . . TRBV10-3 TGTGCCATCAGGAGGGGGGGCCCCACAGATACGCAGTATTTT CAIRRGGPTDTQYF
TRBJ1-4 . TRBD1 TRBV4-2 TGTGCCAGCAGCCAAAACCCGACAGGGGATCGGGAAAAACTGTTTTTT CASSQNPTGDREKLFF
TRBJ2-1 once . TRBV3-1/TRBV3-2 TGTGCCAGCAGCCCAGCCGGGACTCCCAATGAGCAGTTCTTC CASSPAGTPNEQFF
TRBJ1-2 . . TRBV7-3 TGTGCCAGCAGCGTTGAGGGGCCGGGGTATGGCTACACCTTC CASSVEGPGYGYTF
TRBJ1-6 few . TRBV28 TGTGCCAGCACAGAAAATTTCGGAAATTCACCCCTCCACTTT CASTENFGNSPLHF
TRBJ2-1 . . TRBV6-2/TRBV6-3 TGTGCCAGCAGTTACTCTTCAGGGGCTAATGAGCAGTTCTTC CASSYSSGANEQFF
TRBJ1-1 . . TRBV4-2 TGTGCCAGCAGCCAAGTCACTGAAGCTTTCTTT CASSQVTEAFF
TRBJ1-6 . TRBD1 TRBV29-1 TGCAGCGCTGCGACAGGGGGTAATAATTCACCCCTCCACTTT CSAATGGNNSPLHF
TRBJ1-2 . . TRBV28 TGTGCCAGCAGGGTGAGGGCGAGGGGCTACACCTTC CASRVRARGYTF
TRBJ2-7 . . TRBV12-3/TRBV12-4 TGTGCCAGCAGGAGAGGCTACGAGCAGTACTTC CASRRGYEQYF
TRBJ1-1 few . TRBV5-6 TGTGCCAGCAGCGGGTGGACGGCCACCTTGAACACTGAAGCTTTCTTT CASSGWTATLNTEAFF
TRBJ2-7 . TRBD1 TRBV6-5 TGTGCCAGCAGTTACACCGACAGGGGGTCGCCCTACGAGCAGTACTTC CASSYTDRGSPYEQYF
TRBJ2-7 once TRBD2 TRBV27 TGTGCCAGCAGTTCTTCCTCCGGATGGACTAGCGGGGGGACTAACTACGAGCAGTACTTC CASSSSSGWTSGGTNYEQYF
TRBJ1-3 . TRBD1 TRBV30 TGTGCTTTCGGACAGGGCGGTAGAAACACCATATATTTT CAFGQGGRNTIYF
TRBJ2-7 . . TRBV29-1 TGCAGCGTTGGAGGGCAGGGATCCTACGAGCAGTACTTC CSVGGQGSYEQYF
TRBJ1-1 few TRBD1 TRBV19 TGTGCCAGTAGGATCGGACAGGGCGGAAGGGCTGAAGCTTTCTTT CASRIGQGGRAEAFF
TRBJ1-5 . TRBD1 TRBV28 TGTGCCAGCAGGAACAGGGGGAAAGCAGGTCAGCCCCAGCATTTT CASRNRGKAGQPQHF
TRBJ1-1 . . TRBV27 TGTGCCAGCAGGCGAGGGAGATGGACTGAAGCTTTCTTT CASRRGRWTEAFF
TRBJ2-3 . . TRBV3-1/TRBV3-2 TGTGCCAGCAGCCAGGGTATGGGCACACGGAAGACAATCCCTAGAACGCAGTATTTT CASSQGMGTRKTIPRTQYF
TRBJ1-2 . . TRBV3-1/TRBV3-2 TGTGCCAGCAGCCCCTGGACAGAGAGTGGCTACACCTTC CASSPWTESGYTF
TRBJ2-7 . TRBD1 TRBV19 TGTGCCAGTAGGCCAAGGACAGGGGCCGCCGAGCAGTACTTC CASRPRTGAAEQYF
TRBJ1-2 . . TRBV4-1 TGCGCCAGCAGCCAAGATCAGGGAGGCTATGGCTACACCTTC CASSQDQGGYGYTF
TRBJ1-2 . TRBD1 TRBV28 TGTGCCAGCAGTTGGACAGGTTATGGCTACACCTTC CASSWTGYGYTF
TRBJ1-2 . . TRBV9 TGTGCCAGCAGCGCCTCATGGGACGGTGGCTACACCTTC CASSASWDGGYTF
TRBJ1-2 . . TRBV28 TGTGCCAGCAGTCTATACAAAAACTATGGCTACACCTTC CASSLYKNYGYTF
TRBJ1-1 . TRBD1 TRBV29-1 TGCAGCGCCTCGACAGGGGACATTGAAGCTTTCTTT CSASTGDIEAFF
TRBJ1-6 once . TRBV4-3 TGCGCCAGCAGCCCACGTGGGGATTCACCCCTCCACTTT CASSPRGDSPLHF
TRBJ1-3 . . TRBV9 TGTGCCAGCAGCGTAATCCCCACCCCCCCCCAGGGCACTGGAAACACCATATATTTT CASSVIPTPPQGTGNTIYF
TRBJ1-6 . . TRBV5-1 TGCGCCAGCAGCCCGGATGGGAATTATAATTCACCCCTCCACTTT CASSPDGNYNSPLHF
TRBJ1-1 . . TRBV6-2/TRBV6-3 TGTGCCAGCAGCCTCGGCGGTGAATCGAACACTGAAGCTTTCTTT CASSLGGESNTEAFF
TRBJ1-3 . . TRBV5-4 TGTGCCAGCAGCTCGGCAGACTCTGGAAACACCATATATTTT CASSSADSGNTIYF
TRBJ1-1 few . TRBV28 TGTGCCAGCACCCCTTTCCCGGGGGGGCGGAACACTGAAGCTTTCTTT CASTPFPGGRNTEAFF
TRBJ1-4 . TRBD1 TRBV14 TGTGCCAGCAGCGAAAACAGGGGAAGAGGTGAAAAACTGTTTTTT CASSENRGRGEKLFF
TRBJ1-2 . . TRBV18 TGTGCCAGCTCACCTGATGGGAGTTTGGGCTACACCTTC CASSPDGSLGYTF
TRBJ1-1 . . TRBV7-9 TGTGCCAGCAGCTTAGTAGGGGGGCGCCCCACTGAAGCTTTCTTT CASSLVGGRPTEAFF
TRBJ1-2 . . TRBV14 TGTGCCAGCAGCCAAGCACGGGGTTCCTATGGCTACACCTTC CASSQARGSYGYTF
TRBJ1-6 . . TRBV3-1/TRBV3-2 TGTGCCAGCAGCCAAGGGTCCTATAATTCACCCCTCCACTTT CASSQGSYNSPLHF
TRBJ2-5 once TRBD2 TRBV28 TGTGCCAGCAGTCCACAGCAAGCGGGGGTCCTCGGGGAGACCCAGTACTTC CASSPQQAGVLGETQYF
TRBJ2-2 . . TRBV6-4 TGTGCCAGCAGTGACTGGGCCACCGGGGAGCTGTTTTTT CASSDWATGELFF
TRBJ1-1 . . TRBV29-1 TGCAGCGTTGTAGCCCAGGGGACTGAAGCTTTCTTT CSVVAQGTEAFF
TRBJ1-5 . . TRBV19 TGTGCCAGTAGTATCAGCAGGGAGAATCAGCCCCAGCATTTT CASSISRENQPQHF